The 9 T cell receptor beta chains given below trace back to one sample, sequenced in a study of T cells in women clearing cervical HPV infection. Generated by immunoSEQ multiplex PCR, the TCRdb table keeps only in-frame clones and is missing some. This table lists roughly 30,000 clones. Sequenced material: blood buffy coat. These receptor sequences come from a woman between 18 and 75 years old with a cervical HPV16 infection that either progressed to CIN3+ or cleared (not recorded which).

CDR3 DNA, as far as it was read: TGTGCCAGCAGCTCTAATGGGGGGGAACAAGAGACC. Protein sequence: CASSSNGGEQET. The complete CDR3 reads CASSSNGGEQETQYF. This chain joins TRBV7-2 and TRBJ2-5, with 7 bases that match TRBD2. The read stops 3 residues short of the end of the CDR3; the missing end is completed from the germline J gene. Germline V lookup: CDR1 SGHTA, CDR2 FQGNSA. This CDR3 comprises 15 residues. Unmatched junction bases numbered 7, after V lost 4 bases and J lost 2 bases. Filled out from reference TRBV7-2 and TRBJ2-5, the complete variable domain reads GAGVSQSPSNKVTEKGKDVELRCDPISGHTALYWYRQSLGQGLEFLIYFQGNSAPDKSGLPSDRFSAERTGGSVSTLTIQRTQQEDSAVYLCASSSNGGEQETQYFGPGTRLLVL.

Note on this clone: At one boundary the junction diverges from the germline segment, which might be a read error. The DNA read from the CDR3 is TGTGCCAGCAATGAAGGGTTTCGGGGTAGGACCGACACCGGGGAG. Translation gives CASNEGFRGRTDTGE. The full CDR3 is CASNEGFRGRTDTGELFF. The gene calls are TRBV6-1 and TRBJ2-2, with D possibly TRBD2 on 5 matching bases. The DNA ends 3 residues before the CDR3 does, and the rest of the CDR3 is filled in from the germline J gene. The CDR3 runs to 18 residues. The germline V gene has CDR1 MNHNS and CDR2 SASEGT.

As to this clone: The CDR3 goes on 3 residues after the read ends, and that part is filled in from the germline J gene. The chain has TRBV3-1 (or the pseudogene TRBV3-2) and TRBJ2-7, with a possible D match to TRBD2 (5 bases). V lost 2 bases and J lost 6, with 14 bases in between. The CDR3 extends over 14 amino acids. Germline CDR1 is LGHDT and CDR2 is YNNKEL (reference sequence). The part of the CDR3 DNA that was read is TGTGCCAGCAGCCAAACGGGGTCTTTCTCCGAG. It codes for CASSQTGSFSE. The complete CDR3 reads CASSQTGSFSEQYF.

In regard to this clone: From the germline J gene comes the end of the CDR3, since the read stops 3 residues before it. The gene calls are TRBV5-4 and TRBJ2-7; weak D call: TRBD1 (6 bases). Germline CDR1 SGHNT, CDR2 YYREEE (reference sequence). Trimming took 4 bases from V and 0 from J, leaving 14 bases between them. CDR3 length: 15 residues. CDR3: CASSPLGASSYEQYF. The covered CDR3 bases are TGTGCCAGCAGCCCCTTGGGGGCAAGCTCCTACGAG.

To note about this clone: The read finishes 3 residues shy of the CDR3 end, and the germline J gene is used to complete it. The chain is built from TRBV20-1 and TRBJ2-1, with 14 positions matching TRBD2. Trimming removed 3 bases from V and 4 bases from J; junction bases left unmatched: 5. The CDR3 is made up of 16 amino acids. The germline gives CDR1 DFQATT, CDR2 SNEGSKA (reference sequence). The DNA read from the CDR3 is TGCAGTGCTAGGACTAGCGGGAGGGGTACATACAATGAG. Amino acid sequence: CSARTSGRGTYNE. The entire CDR3 sequence reads CSARTSGRGTYNEQFF.

Regarding this clone: The CDR3 end falls 3 residues outside the read, so it is completed with the germline J gene. The genes are TRBV19 and TRBJ1-4, with 7 bases aligning to TRBD1. Germline CDR1 is LNHDA and CDR2 is SQIVND (reference sequence). There are 16 residues in the CDR3. This chain's CDR3 is CASSQTGSSGANVLFF. CDR3 DNA, as far as it was read: TGTGCCAGTAGCCAGACAGGGTCCTCTGGGGCCAACGTA.

CDR3 sequence reads: CASSQDFTDLNNEQFF. The CDR3 bases that were read are TGTGCCAGCAGCCAAGATTTCACAGACCTAAACAATGAG. The chain has TRBV14 and TRBJ2-1; D is unclear. The read is 3 residues too short to cover the CDR3 end, so that end is filled in from the germline J gene. The germline gives CDR1 SGHDN, CDR2 FVKESK. This CDR3 region has 16 residues. The V end lost 0 bases, the J end lost 5 bases, and 14 bases lay between the germline ends.

In the case of this clone: The read halts 3 residues ahead of the CDR3 end, with the missing end drawn from the germline J gene. The gene calls are TRBV6-1 and TRBJ1-2; D is uncertain. V shed 2 bases and J shed 7 bases, with 14 bases lying between them. Germline values: CDR1 MNHNS, CDR2 SASEGT. The length of the CDR3 is 14 residues. CDR3 DNA, as far as it was read: TGTGCCAGCAGTGAATTCTTAGCTCCTGGTGGC. This sequence encodes CASSEFLAPGG. In full, the CDR3 is CASSEFLAPGGYTF.

Remarks on this clone: Read coverage stops 3 residues before the CDR3 terminus; the germline J gene supplies the remainder. The rearrangement uses TRBV5-4 and TRBJ1-1; D possibly corresponds to TRBD1 (6 bases). Trimming left V 4 bases short and J 1 base short, with 14 bases between. The CDR3 consists of 15 residues. Germline V gives CDR1 SGHNT, CDR2 YYREEE (reference sequence). The CDR3 here is CASSHQTGANTEAFF. The part of the CDR3 DNA that was read is TGTGCCAGCAGCCACCAGACAGGAGCGAACACTGAA.